This record looks at one T cell receptor beta chain sequence and its context. Its antigen is not known. Germline V gene sequence: CDR1 LNHDA, CDR2 SQIVND (reference sequence). This CDR3 comprises 19 residues. The V segment lost 5 bases and the J segment 0 bases; nucleotides outside the gene matches: 12. This record comes from a study of OX40 agonist ivuxolimab in advanced cancers. The table came from immunoSEQ multiplex PCR; TCRdb's copy has only in-frame clones and leaves some out. The sample lists around 65,000 clones, approximately 91% occurring once. Points from the study as a whole: Averaged across samples, CD8+ T cells carried more expanded clones than CD4+ did.

The chain uses TRBV19 and TRBJ2-1, with TRBD2 matching 11 bases. Here the sequenced sample was CD4+ or CD8+ T cells sorted from blood, taken in a trial of the OX40 agonist ivuxolimab. The source of this sequence is an adult with an advanced solid tumor such as melanoma, head and neck, liver or kidney cancer. The CDR3 is CASSSNRLAGPSSYNEQFF. In DNA form, the CDR3 reads TGTGCCAGTAGTTCTAATCGACTAGCGGGGCCGAGCTCCTACAATGAGCAGTTCTTC.